The clone carrying this T cell receptor (beta chain) appeared many times. The antigen is not known. The data stem from a study of neurological immune-mediated disorders. 5'RACE generated cDNA with 10-nucleotide random UMIs. Over 190 million TCR-beta sequences from 15-18 subjects came from every sequencing run. One entry per CDR3 protein, called by TCRdb with MiXCR from the 5' RACE reads. The sample comprises around 64,000 distinct CDR3 sequences, approximately 12% of which are singletons, and roughly a tenth rests with the top ten. Unsorted libraries were derived from 2 million PBMCs stored at -80 C. Overall study findings and caveats: The highest TCR clonal expansion occurred in HTLV-1-associated myelopathy; multiple sclerosis fell below healthy controls.

Input material: PBMCs. The sequence was collected from an older woman with HTLV-1-associated myelopathy (HAM/TSP).

CDR3 residues: CATSREQRASGNTIYF. CDR3 nucleotide sequence: TGTGCCACCAGCAGAGAGCAGAGAGCCTCTGGAAACACCATATATTTT. The chain links TRBV15 to TRBJ1-3; D gene uncertain. In germline, CDR1 is LNHNV, CDR2 YYDKDF (reference sequence). This CDR3 region has 16 residues. Trimming took off 0 bases at V and 0 bases at J, with 9 bases between the two ends. The full variable domain, completed using reference TRBV15 and TRBJ1-3, is DAMVIQNPRYQVTQFGKPVTLSCSQTLNHNVMYWYQQKSSQAPKLLFHYYDKDFNNEADTPDNFQSRRPNTSFCFLDIRSPGLGDTAMYLCATSREQRASGNTIYFGEGSWLTVV.